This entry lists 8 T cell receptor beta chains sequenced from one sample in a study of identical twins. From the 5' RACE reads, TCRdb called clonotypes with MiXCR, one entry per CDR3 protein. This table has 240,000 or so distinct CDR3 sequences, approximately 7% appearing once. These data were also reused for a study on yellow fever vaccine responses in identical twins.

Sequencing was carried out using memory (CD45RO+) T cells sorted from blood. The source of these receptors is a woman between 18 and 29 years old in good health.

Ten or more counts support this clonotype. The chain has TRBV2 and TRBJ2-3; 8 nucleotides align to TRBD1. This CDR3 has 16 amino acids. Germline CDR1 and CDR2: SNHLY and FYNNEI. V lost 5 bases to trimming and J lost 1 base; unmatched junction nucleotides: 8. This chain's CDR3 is CASSRWQGAGTDTQYF. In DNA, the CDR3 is TGTGCCAGCAGTAGGTGGCAGGGGGCGGGCACAGATACGCAGTATTTT.

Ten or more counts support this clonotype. The CDR3 reads CASSLGFSASASTDTQYF. The CDR3 coding sequence is TGCGCCAGCAGCTTGGGTTTCTCGGCTAGCGCTAGCACAGATACGCAGTATTTT. This chain connects TRBV5-1 to TRBJ2-3, with TRBD2 as a possible D gene (6 bases). Trimming cost V 0 bases and J 0 bases, with 17 bases left between them. The CDR3 is 18 amino acids. Germline values: CDR1 SGHRS, CDR2 YFSETQ.

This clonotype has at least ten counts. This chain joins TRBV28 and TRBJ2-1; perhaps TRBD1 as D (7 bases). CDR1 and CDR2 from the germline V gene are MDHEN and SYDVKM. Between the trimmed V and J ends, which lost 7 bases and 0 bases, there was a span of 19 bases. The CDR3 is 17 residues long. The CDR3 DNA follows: TGTGCCAGCACCTCAGGGGGGACACCTAGCTCCTACAATGAGCAGTTCTTC. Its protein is CASTSGGTPSSYNEQFF.

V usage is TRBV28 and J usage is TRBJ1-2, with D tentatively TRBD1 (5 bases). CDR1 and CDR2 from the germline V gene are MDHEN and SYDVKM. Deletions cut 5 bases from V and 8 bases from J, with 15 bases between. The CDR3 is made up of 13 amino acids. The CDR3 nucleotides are TGTGCCAGCAGTCACCAGGGACCCGCGGGCTACACCTTC. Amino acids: CASSHQGPAGYTF.

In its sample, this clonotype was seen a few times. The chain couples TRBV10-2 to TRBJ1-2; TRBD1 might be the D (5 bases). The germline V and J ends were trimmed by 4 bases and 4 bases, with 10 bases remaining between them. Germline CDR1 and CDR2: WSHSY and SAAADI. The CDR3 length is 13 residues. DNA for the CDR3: TGCGCCAGCAGTGGTGACAGCATCTATGGCTACACCTTC. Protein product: CASSGDSIYGYTF.

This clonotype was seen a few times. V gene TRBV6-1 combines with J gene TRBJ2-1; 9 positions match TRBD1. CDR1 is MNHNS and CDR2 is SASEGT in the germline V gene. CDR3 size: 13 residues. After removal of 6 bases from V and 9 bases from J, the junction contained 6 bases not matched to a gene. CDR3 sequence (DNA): TGTGCCAGCAGCCGGGACAGGGTTGGTGAGCAGTTCTTC. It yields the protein CASSRDRVGEQFF.

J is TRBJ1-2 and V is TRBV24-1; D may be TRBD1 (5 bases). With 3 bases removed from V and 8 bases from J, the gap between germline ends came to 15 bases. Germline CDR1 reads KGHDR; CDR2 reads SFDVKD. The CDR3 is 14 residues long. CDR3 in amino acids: CATSDQGAGPGYTF. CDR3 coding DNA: TGTGCCACCAGTGATCAAGGGGCAGGGCCCGGCTACACCTTC.

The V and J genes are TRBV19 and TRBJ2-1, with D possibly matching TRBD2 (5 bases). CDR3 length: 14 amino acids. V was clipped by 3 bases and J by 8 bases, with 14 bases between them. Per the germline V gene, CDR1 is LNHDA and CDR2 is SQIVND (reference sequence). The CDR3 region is CASSISGIHYEQFF. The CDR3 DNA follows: TGTGCCAGTAGTATTTCCGGGATCCACTATGAGCAGTTCTTC.